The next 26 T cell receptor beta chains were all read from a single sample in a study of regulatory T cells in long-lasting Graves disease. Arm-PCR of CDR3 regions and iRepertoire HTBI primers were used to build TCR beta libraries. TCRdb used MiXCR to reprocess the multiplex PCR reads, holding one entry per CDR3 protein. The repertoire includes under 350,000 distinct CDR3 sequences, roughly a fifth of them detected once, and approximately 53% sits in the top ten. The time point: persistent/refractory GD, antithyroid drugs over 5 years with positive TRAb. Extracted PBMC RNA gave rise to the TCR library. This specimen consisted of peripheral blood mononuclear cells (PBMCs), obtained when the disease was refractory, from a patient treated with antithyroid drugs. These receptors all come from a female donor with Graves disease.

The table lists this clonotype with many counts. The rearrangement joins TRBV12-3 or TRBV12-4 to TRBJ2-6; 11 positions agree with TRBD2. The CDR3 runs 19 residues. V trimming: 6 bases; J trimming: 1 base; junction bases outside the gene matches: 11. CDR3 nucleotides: TGTGCCAGCAGGGATCGACTAGCGGGACCCGTTTCTGGGGCCAACGTCCTGACTTTC. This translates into CASRDRLAGPVSGANVLTF.

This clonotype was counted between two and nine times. This CDR3 is CASSLTGQGDGYTF. The DNA of the CDR3 is TGTGCCAGCAGCTTAACCGGACAGGGGGATGGCTACACCTTC. The rearrangement uses TRBV7-3 and TRBJ1-2; 10 positions match TRBD1. The CDR3 length is 14 residues. Germline V gene sequence: CDR1 SGHTA, CDR2 FQGTGA. Trimming cost V 0 bases and J 6 bases; bases outside gene matches: 1.

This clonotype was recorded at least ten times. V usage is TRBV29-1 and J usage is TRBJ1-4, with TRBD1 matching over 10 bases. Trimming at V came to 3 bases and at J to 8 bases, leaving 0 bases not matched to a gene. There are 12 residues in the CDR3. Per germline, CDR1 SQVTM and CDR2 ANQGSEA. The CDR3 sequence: CSVETGGEKLFF. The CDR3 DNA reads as TGCAGCGTTGAGACAGGGGGCGAAAAACTGTTTTTT.

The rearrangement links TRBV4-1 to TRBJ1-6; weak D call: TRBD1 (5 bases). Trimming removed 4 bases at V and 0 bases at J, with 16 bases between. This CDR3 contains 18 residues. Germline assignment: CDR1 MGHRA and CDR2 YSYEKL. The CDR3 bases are TGCGCCAGCAGCCTCCCGGACAAAGAGAGCTCCTATAATTCACCCCTCCACTTT. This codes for CASSLPDKESSYNSPLHF.

The CDR3, as DNA: TGCAGTGCTGGGGGGATGAACACTGAAGCTTTCTTT. Amino acid sequence: CSAGGMNTEAFF. The rearrangement joins TRBV20-1 to TRBJ1-1, with TRBD1 as a possible D gene (5 bases). The ends were cut back, 5 bases at V and 0 bases at J, with 7 bases in the middle. This CDR3 region has 12 residues. Germline CDR1 reads DFQATT; CDR2 reads SNEGSKA (reference sequence).

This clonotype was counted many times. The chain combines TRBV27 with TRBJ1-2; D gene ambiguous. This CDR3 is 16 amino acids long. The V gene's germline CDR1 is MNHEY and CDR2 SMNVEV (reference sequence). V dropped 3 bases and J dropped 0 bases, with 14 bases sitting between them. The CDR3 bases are TGTGCCAGCAGTTTGGTAGAGCCCGTAGCTAACTATGGCTACACCTTC. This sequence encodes CASSLVEPVANYGYTF.

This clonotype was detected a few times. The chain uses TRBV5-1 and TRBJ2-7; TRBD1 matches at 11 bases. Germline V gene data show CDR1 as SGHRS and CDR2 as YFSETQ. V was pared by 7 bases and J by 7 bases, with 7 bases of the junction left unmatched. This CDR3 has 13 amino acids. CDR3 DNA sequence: TGCGCCAGCGGGACAGGGGGTGCGGGAGAGCAGTACTTC. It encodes CASGTGGAGEQYF.

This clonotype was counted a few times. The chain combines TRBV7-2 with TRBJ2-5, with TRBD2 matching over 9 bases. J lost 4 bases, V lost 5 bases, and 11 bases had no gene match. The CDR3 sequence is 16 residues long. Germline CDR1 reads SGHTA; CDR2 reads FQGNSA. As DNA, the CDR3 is TGTGCCAGCAGCCTGGACCGGCTAGCGGGATCAGAGACCCAGTACTTC. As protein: CASSLDRLAGSETQYF. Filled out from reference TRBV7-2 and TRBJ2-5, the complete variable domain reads GAGVSQSPSNKVTEKGKDVELRCDPISGHTALYWYRQSLGQGLEFLIYFQGNSAPDKSGLPSDRFSAERTGGSVSTLTIQRTQQEDSAVYLCASSLDRLAGSETQYFGPGTRLLVL.

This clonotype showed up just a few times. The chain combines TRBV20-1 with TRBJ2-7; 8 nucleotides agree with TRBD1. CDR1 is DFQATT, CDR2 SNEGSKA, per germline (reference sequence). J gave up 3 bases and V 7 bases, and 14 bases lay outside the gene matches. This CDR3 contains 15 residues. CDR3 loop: CSVTGAPAPIYEQYF. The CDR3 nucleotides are TGCAGTGTGACAGGGGCCCCAGCCCCAATCTACGAGCAGTACTTC.

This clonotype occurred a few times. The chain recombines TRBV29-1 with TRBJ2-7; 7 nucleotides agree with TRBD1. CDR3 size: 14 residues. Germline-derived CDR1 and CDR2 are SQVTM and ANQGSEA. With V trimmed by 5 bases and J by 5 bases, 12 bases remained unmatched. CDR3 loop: CSVRHRGPSDEQYF. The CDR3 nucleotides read TGCAGCGTTAGGCACAGGGGTCCGAGCGACGAGCAGTACTTC.

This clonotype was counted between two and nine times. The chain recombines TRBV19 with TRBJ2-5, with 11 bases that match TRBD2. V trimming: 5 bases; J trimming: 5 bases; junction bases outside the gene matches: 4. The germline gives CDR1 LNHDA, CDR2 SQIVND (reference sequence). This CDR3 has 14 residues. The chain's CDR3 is CASSYRTSGETQYF. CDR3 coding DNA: TGTGCCAGTAGTTATCGGACTAGCGGGGAGACCCAGTACTTC.

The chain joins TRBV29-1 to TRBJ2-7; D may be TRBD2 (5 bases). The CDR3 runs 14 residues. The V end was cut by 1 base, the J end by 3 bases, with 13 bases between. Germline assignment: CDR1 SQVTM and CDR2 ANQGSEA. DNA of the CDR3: TGCAGCGTTGAAGGTTCCAGCGGATTCTACGAGCAGTACTTC. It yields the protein CSVEGSSGFYEQYF.

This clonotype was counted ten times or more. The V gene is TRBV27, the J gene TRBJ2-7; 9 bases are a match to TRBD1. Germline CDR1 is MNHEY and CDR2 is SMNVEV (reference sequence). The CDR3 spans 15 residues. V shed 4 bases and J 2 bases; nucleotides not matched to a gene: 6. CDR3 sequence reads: CASSWSGTGTYEQYF. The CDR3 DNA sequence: TGTGCCAGCAGTTGGTCCGGGACAGGGACCTACGAGCAGTACTTC.

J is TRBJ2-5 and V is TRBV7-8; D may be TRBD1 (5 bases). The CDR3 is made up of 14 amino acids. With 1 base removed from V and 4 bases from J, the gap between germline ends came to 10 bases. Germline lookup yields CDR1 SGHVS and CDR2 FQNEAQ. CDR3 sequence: CASSLGRRGETQYF. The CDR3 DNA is TGTGCCAGCAGCTTAGGCCGAAGGGGAGAGACCCAGTACTTC.

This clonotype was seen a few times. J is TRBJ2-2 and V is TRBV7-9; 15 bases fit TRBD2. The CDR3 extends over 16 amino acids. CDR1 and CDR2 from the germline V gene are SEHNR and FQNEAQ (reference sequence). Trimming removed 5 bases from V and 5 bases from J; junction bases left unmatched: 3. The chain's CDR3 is CASSRGLAGGTGELFF. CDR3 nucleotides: TGTGCCAGCAGCAGGGGACTAGCGGGAGGAACCGGGGAGCTGTTTTTT.

The CDR3 nucleotides read TGTGCCAGCAGTTTAATGAGACAGGGGCCCCAAGAGACCCAGTACTTC. Translating gives CASSLMRQGPQETQYF. This sequence joins TRBV28 and TRBJ2-5, with 8 bases aligning to TRBD1. CDR3 size: 16 residues. V was pared by 2 bases and J by 1 base, with 6 bases of the junction left unmatched. Germline V gives CDR1 MDHEN, CDR2 SYDVKM.

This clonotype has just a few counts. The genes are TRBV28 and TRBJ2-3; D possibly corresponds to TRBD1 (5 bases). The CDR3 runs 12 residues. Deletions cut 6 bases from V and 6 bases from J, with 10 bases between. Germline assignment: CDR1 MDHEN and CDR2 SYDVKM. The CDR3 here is CASSLRVDTQYF. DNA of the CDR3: TGTGCCAGCAGCCTCAGGGTTGATACGCAGTATTTT.

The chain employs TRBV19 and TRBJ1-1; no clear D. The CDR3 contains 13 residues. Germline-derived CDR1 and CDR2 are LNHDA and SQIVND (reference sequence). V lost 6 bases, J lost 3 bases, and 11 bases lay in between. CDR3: CASRDTEYTEAFF. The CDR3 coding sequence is TGTGCCAGTAGAGATACAGAATACACTGAAGCTTTCTTT.

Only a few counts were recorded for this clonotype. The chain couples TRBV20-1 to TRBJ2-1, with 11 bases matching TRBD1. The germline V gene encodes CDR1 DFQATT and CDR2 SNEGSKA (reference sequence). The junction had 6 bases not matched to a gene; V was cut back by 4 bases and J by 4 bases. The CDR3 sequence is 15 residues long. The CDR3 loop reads CSATPGQGEYNEQFF. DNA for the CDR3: TGCAGTGCTACACCGGGACAGGGGGAATACAATGAGCAGTTCTTC.

The CDR3 nucleotides read TGTGCCACCAGTGATACCTCAGGGGAGCAGTACTTC. It encodes CATSDTSGEQYF. This rearrangement joins TRBV24-1 to TRBJ2-7; D is possibly TRBD1 (5 bases). With 3 bases removed from V and 7 bases from J, the gap between germline ends came to 9 bases. Germline loops: CDR1 KGHDR, CDR2 SFDVKD. This CDR3 region has 12 residues.

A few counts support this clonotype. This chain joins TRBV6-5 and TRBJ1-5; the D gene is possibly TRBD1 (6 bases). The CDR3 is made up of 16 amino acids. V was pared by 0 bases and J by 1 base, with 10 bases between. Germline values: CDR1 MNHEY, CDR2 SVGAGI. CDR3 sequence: CASSYSGQSSNQPQHF. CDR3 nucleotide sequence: TGTGCCAGCAGTTACTCAGGACAGTCGAGCAATCAGCCCCAGCATTTT.

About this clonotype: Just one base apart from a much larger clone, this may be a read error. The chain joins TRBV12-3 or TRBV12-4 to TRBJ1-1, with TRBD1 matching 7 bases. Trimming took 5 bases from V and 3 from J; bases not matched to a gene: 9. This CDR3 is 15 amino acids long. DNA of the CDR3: TGTGCCAGCAGTGTACGACAGGGTCCCCACACTGAAGCTTTCTTT. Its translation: CASSVRQGPHTEAFF.

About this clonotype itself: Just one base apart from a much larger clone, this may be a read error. The CDR3 is CASSRDSTWERYF. The CDR3 coding sequence is TGTGCCAGCAGTAGGGACAGCACTTGGGAGCGGTACTTC. This rearrangement joins TRBV12-3 or TRBV12-4 to TRBJ2-7; 7 bases are a match to TRBD1. The CDR3 runs 13 residues.

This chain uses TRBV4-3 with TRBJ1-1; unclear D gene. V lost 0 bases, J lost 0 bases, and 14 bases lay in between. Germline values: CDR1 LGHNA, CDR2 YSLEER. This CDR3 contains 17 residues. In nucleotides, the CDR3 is TGCGCCAGCAGCCAAGAAAATGGAGCGACGTTGAACACTGAAGCTTTCTTT. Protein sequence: CASSQENGATLNTEAFF.

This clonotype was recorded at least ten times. CDR3 nucleotides: TGTGCCAGCAGTCAAGTCGGGACAGGAGAAGAAGAGACCCAGTACTTC. It is translated as CASSQVGTGEEETQYF. The V and J genes are TRBV28 and TRBJ2-5, with 8 positions matching TRBD1. The junction had 11 bases not matched to a gene; V was cut back by 5 bases and J by 3 bases. Germline V gene data show CDR1 as MDHEN and CDR2 as SYDVKM. The CDR3 has 16 residues.

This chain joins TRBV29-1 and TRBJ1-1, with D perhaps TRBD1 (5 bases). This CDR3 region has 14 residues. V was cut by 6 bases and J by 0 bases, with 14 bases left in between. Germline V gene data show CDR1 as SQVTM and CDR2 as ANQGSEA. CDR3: CSVGYRTMNTEAFF. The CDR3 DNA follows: TGCAGCGTAGGTTACAGGACCATGAACACTGAAGCTTTCTTT.